Listed below are T cell receptor beta chains from one sample, sequenced in a study of siplizumab effects on memory and regulatory T cells. Sequencing was performed with immunoSEQ multiplex PCR; in TCRdb, only in-frame clones are kept and a portion is missing. The sample has roughly 120,000 clones, over 85% seen once. The specimen sequenced was CD4+ T cells sorted from blood. The receptors here all came from a human donor in good health. The CDR3 runs from the conserved cysteine through the conserved F or W. D genes are given only for firm matches. Where a row states a size, it is once, few, many or the class of an expanded clone; other rows omit it.

clone size	V gene	D gene	J gene	CDR3 protein	CDR3 DNA
NA	TRBV7-9	NA	TRBJ1-3	CATEKGGDSGNTIYF	TGTGCCACCGAGAAAGGTGGGGACTCTGGAAACACCATATATTTT
NA	TRBV7-9	NA	TRBJ2-7	CASSHGRGSTYEQYF	TGTGCCAGCAGCCACGGCCGCGGGTCGACCTACGAGCAGTACTTC
NA	TRBV25-1	NA	TRBJ2-1	CASSLLSGYNEQFF	TGTGCCAGCAGTCTCCTTTCAGGGTACAATGAGCAGTTCTTC
NA	TRBV10-3	TRBD1	TRBJ1-3	CAAQGAQGNTIYF	TGTGCCGCCCAGGGGGCGCAGGGAAACACCATATATTTT
NA	TRBV7-9	TRBD2	TRBJ2-2	CASSFSGTSATGELFF	TGTGCCAGCAGCTTTTCCGGGACTAGCGCGACCGGGGAGCTGTTTTTT
NA	TRBV5-1	TRBD1	TRBJ2-5	CASSSGTAQETQYF	TGCGCCAGCAGCTCTGGGACAGCCCAAGAGACCCAGTACTTC
NA	TRBV5-8	NA	TRBJ1-1	CASSAGAGVLMNTEAFF	TGTGCCAGCAGCGCCGGGGCGGGGGTTCTAATGAACACTGAAGCTTTCTTT
NA	TRBV6-1	NA	TRBJ2-7	CASIRGDYEQYF	TGTGCCAGCATAAGGGGGGACTACGAGCAGTACTTC
NA	TRBV10-3	NA	TRBJ2-3	CAISVAGTDTQYF	TGTGCCATCAGTGTTGCGGGAACAGATACGCAGTATTTT
NA	TRBV27	NA	TRBJ2-1	CASSSLRYSRTNEQFF	TGTGCCAGCAGTTCCCTTCGTTACTCTAGAACGAATGAGCAGTTCTTC
NA	TRBV7-2	NA	TRBJ2-7	CASSLVGPLPSYEQYF	TGTGCCAGCAGCTTAGTCGGACCTCTGCCCTCCTACGAGCAGTACTTC
NA	TRBV18	NA	TRBJ2-2	CASSSNSGELFF	TGTGCCAGCTCTTCAAACTCGGGGGAGCTGTTTTTT
NA	TRBV6-4	NA	TRBJ2-7	CASSGNFRDGETYEQYF	TGTGCCAGCAGTGGTAATTTCCGGGACGGGGAGACCTACGAGCAGTACTTC
few	TRBV11-2	TRBD1	TRBJ1-2	CASSPASTGGFYGYTF	TGTGCCAGCAGCCCGGCTTCAACAGGGGGGTTCTATGGCTACACCTTC
NA	TRBV5-4	TRBD1	TRBJ1-1	CASSPDRAREAFF	TGTGCCAGCAGCCCGGACAGGGCACGGGAAGCTTTCTTT
NA	TRBV6-1	NA	TRBJ1-5	CASTPLKQGFQPQHF	TGTGCCAGCACCCCCTTAAAGCAGGGCTTCCAGCCCCAGCATTTT